Listed below are T cell receptor beta chains from one sample, sequenced in a study of shared clonotypes between healthy human individuals. Produced via immunoSEQ multiplex PCR; TCRdb's table is partial and in-frame only. Altogether some 500,000 clones are present, around 96% being singletons, with the ten largest covering approximately 0.062%. The sequenced sample consisted of naive CD4+ T cells sorted from blood. All receptors come from a woman in her twenties or thirties in good health. The CDR3 runs from the conserved cysteine through the conserved F or W. Fields, in order: D gene, clone size, V gene, J gene, CDR3 protein, CDR3 DNA. D genes are given only for firm matches. Only some rows state a clone size, as once, few, many or a class for expanded clones.

d_call: TRBD2
clone_size: NA
v_call: TRBV6-1
j_call: TRBJ2-7
cdr3_aa: CASSGLAGFGYEQYF
cdr3_nt: TGTGCCAGCAGCGGACTAGCGGGATTTGGCTACGAGCAGTACTTC

d_call: NA
clone_size: NA
v_call: TRBV10-3
j_call: TRBJ1-4
cdr3_aa: CATSPWDVDEKLFF
cdr3_nt: TGTGCCACGAGTCCCTGGGATGTGGATGAAAAACTGTTTTTT

d_call: TRBD2
clone_size: NA
v_call: TRBV5-5
j_call: TRBJ2-4
cdr3_aa: CASSLGLAENIQYF
cdr3_nt: TGTGCCAGCAGCTTAGGACTAGCCGAAAACATTCAGTACTTC

d_call: TRBD2
clone_size: NA
v_call: TRBV28
j_call: TRBJ2-7
cdr3_aa: CASQRLAGNEQYF
cdr3_nt: TGTGCCAGCCAAAGGCTAGCGGGAAACGAGCAGTACTTC

d_call: NA
clone_size: NA
v_call: TRBV30
j_call: TRBJ1-1
cdr3_aa: CAWSGGGEMAFF
cdr3_nt: TGTGCCTGGAGTGGGGGGGGTGAGATGGCTTTCTTT

d_call: TRBD2
clone_size: NA
v_call: TRBV7-9
j_call: TRBJ2-2
cdr3_aa: CASSYRTSGEGSTTGELFF
cdr3_nt: TGTGCCAGCAGCTACCGGACTAGCGGAGAAGGATCGACCACCGGGGAGCTGTTTTTT

d_call: TRBD1
clone_size: NA
v_call: TRBV27
j_call: TRBJ1-5
cdr3_aa: CASSAGTGPVGNQPQHF
cdr3_nt: TGTGCCAGCAGTGCCGGGACAGGCCCTGTGGGCAATCAGCCCCAGCATTTT

d_call: NA
clone_size: few
v_call: TRBV7-9
j_call: TRBJ2-7
cdr3_aa: CASGYSADYEQYF
cdr3_nt: TGTGCCAGCGGATACAGTGCCGACTACGAGCAGTACTTC

d_call: NA
clone_size: NA
v_call: TRBV5-4
j_call: TRBJ2-1
cdr3_aa: CASSLLGSNEQFF
cdr3_nt: TGTGCCAGCAGCTTACTGGGAAGCAATGAGCAGTTCTTC

d_call: TRBD2
clone_size: once
v_call: TRBV7-7
j_call: TRBJ2-2
cdr3_aa: CASSQGLGDTGELFF
cdr3_nt: TGTGCCAGCAGTCAGGGACTAGGCGACACCGGGGAGCTGTTTTTT

d_call: NA
clone_size: NA
v_call: TRBV5-4
j_call: TRBJ2-7
cdr3_aa: CASSRQPGQLSEQYF
cdr3_nt: TGTGCCAGCAGCCGTCAACCGGGGCAACTCTCCGAGCAGTACTTC

d_call: TRBD2
clone_size: NA
v_call: TRBV5-1
j_call: TRBJ2-1
cdr3_aa: CASSHASGGLAANNEQFF
cdr3_nt: TGCGCCAGCAGCCACGCGAGCGGGGGACTAGCGGCGAACAATGAGCAGTTCTTC

d_call: NA
clone_size: NA
v_call: TRBV4-1
j_call: TRBJ2-2
cdr3_aa: CASSQVFGTLQNTGELFF
cdr3_nt: TGCGCCAGCAGCCAAGTTTTCGGGACCCTACAGAACACCGGGGAGCTGTTTTTT

d_call: NA
clone_size: NA
v_call: TRBV9
j_call: TRBJ2-1
cdr3_aa: CASSVFSVGEYNEQFF
cdr3_nt: TGTGCCAGCAGCGTTTTCTCAGTGGGAGAGTACAATGAGCAGTTCTTC

d_call: TRBD1
clone_size: NA
v_call: TRBV19
j_call: TRBJ1-2
cdr3_aa: CASRVLVGTGQDYTF
cdr3_nt: TGTGCCAGTAGAGTATTGGTCGGGACAGGCCAAGACTACACCTTC

d_call: TRBD2
clone_size: NA
v_call: TRBV7-3
j_call: TRBJ2-1
cdr3_aa: CASSSQGLSTSGRYNEQFF
cdr3_nt: TGTGCCAGCAGCTCCCAAGGCCTATCCACTAGCGGGAGGTACAATGAGCAGTTCTTC

d_call: NA
clone_size: NA
v_call: TRBV7-7
j_call: TRBJ2-5
cdr3_aa: CASARGSGGGETQYF
cdr3_nt: TGTGCCAGCGCCCGGGGTTCGGGGGGCGGAGAGACCCAGTACTTC

d_call: NA
clone_size: NA
v_call: TRBV7-2
j_call: TRBJ1-4
cdr3_aa: CASSRTESTNEKLFF
cdr3_nt: TGTGCCAGCAGCAGGACGGAATCAACTAATGAAAAACTGTTTTTT

d_call: NA
clone_size: NA
v_call: TRBV28
j_call: TRBJ2-7
cdr3_aa: CASSFGTSYEQYF
cdr3_nt: TGTGCCAGCAGTTTTGGGACCTCCTACGAGCAGTACTTC

d_call: TRBD2
clone_size: NA
v_call: TRBV18
j_call: TRBJ2-3
cdr3_aa: CASSTSGTSTDTQYF
cdr3_nt: TGTGCCAGCTCAACTAGCGGCACTAGCACAGATACGCAGTATTTT

d_call: NA
clone_size: once
v_call: TRBV10-3
j_call: TRBJ1-4
cdr3_aa: CAISESRPENEKLFF
cdr3_nt: TGTGCCATCAGTGAGTCCAGGCCAGAAAATGAAAAACTGTTTTTT

d_call: NA
clone_size: NA
v_call: TRBV4-1
j_call: TRBJ2-2
cdr3_aa: CASHRRPGHTGELFF
cdr3_nt: TGCGCCAGCCACCGTCGACCCGGGCACACCGGGGAGCTGTTTTTT

d_call: NA
clone_size: NA
v_call: TRBV28
j_call: TRBJ2-7
cdr3_aa: CASSSPYQSSYEQYF
cdr3_nt: TGTGCCAGCAGTTCGCCCTACCAGAGCTCCTACGAGCAGTACTTC

d_call: NA
clone_size: NA
v_call: TRBV5-1
j_call: TRBJ1-1
cdr3_aa: CASSFETGVNTEAFF
cdr3_nt: TGCGCCAGCAGCTTTGAGACAGGAGTGAACACTGAAGCTTTCTTT

d_call: NA
clone_size: NA
v_call: TRBV28
j_call: TRBJ1-2
cdr3_aa: CASSSRGRGYTF
cdr3_nt: TGTGCCAGCAGTTCACGGGGTCGAGGCTACACCTTC

d_call: TRBD1
clone_size: NA
v_call: TRBV11-2
j_call: TRBJ1-4
cdr3_aa: CASSRGQGLEKLFF
cdr3_nt: TGTGCCAGCAGCCGGGGACAGGGTTTAGAAAAACTGTTTTTT

d_call: TRBD2
clone_size: NA
v_call: TRBV6-5
j_call: TRBJ2-7
cdr3_aa: CASRTSGNSYEQYF
cdr3_nt: TGTGCCAGCAGAACTAGCGGGAATTCCTACGAGCAGTACTTC

d_call: NA
clone_size: NA
v_call: TRBV19
j_call: TRBJ1-5
cdr3_aa: CASSLRGSNQPQHF
cdr3_nt: TGTGCCAGTAGCCTCCGCGGTAGCAATCAGCCCCAGCATTTT

d_call: TRBD1
clone_size: NA
v_call: TRBV11-2
j_call: TRBJ1-2
cdr3_aa: CASSLGQGSYGYTF
cdr3_nt: TGTGCCAGCAGCTTAGGACAGGGGTCCTATGGCTACACCTTC

d_call: TRBD2
clone_size: NA
v_call: TRBV27
j_call: TRBJ2-4
cdr3_aa: CASSFSRGGQNIQYF
cdr3_nt: TGTGCCAGCAGTTTTTCGCGGGGGGGCCAAAACATTCAGTACTTC

d_call: TRBD1
clone_size: once
v_call: TRBV4-1
j_call: TRBJ2-7
cdr3_aa: CASSQSPTGTETYEQYF
cdr3_nt: TGCGCCAGCAGCCAATCACCCACCGGGACAGAGACCTACGAGCAGTACTTC

d_call: NA
clone_size: NA
v_call: TRBV28
j_call: TRBJ2-1
cdr3_aa: CASTGDLIYNEQFF
cdr3_nt: TGTGCCAGCACCGGGGACCTAATCTACAATGAGCAGTTCTTC

d_call: TRBD2
clone_size: NA
v_call: TRBV11-1
j_call: TRBJ2-3
cdr3_aa: CASSPGTSGAGDTQYF
cdr3_nt: TGTGCCAGCAGCCCGGGGACTAGCGGGGCAGGGGATACGCAGTATTTT

d_call: NA
clone_size: NA
v_call: TRBV19
j_call: TRBJ1-2
cdr3_aa: CASTRTSPGGYGYTF
cdr3_nt: TGTGCCAGTACCCGGACCTCCCCTGGGGGATATGGCTACACCTTC

d_call: TRBD1
clone_size: NA
v_call: TRBV19
j_call: TRBJ1-5
cdr3_aa: CASRRQGLQPQHF
cdr3_nt: TGTGCCAGTAGGAGACAGGGGCTTCAGCCCCAGCATTTT

d_call: NA
clone_size: NA
v_call: TRBV27
j_call: TRBJ2-3
cdr3_aa: CASSLQLAPPSTDTQYF
cdr3_nt: TGTGCCAGCAGTTTACAACTCGCCCCCCCTAGCACAGATACGCAGTATTTT

d_call: NA
clone_size: NA
v_call: TRBV28
j_call: TRBJ1-5
cdr3_aa: CASSFDAHQPQHF
cdr3_nt: TGTGCCAGCAGTTTCGACGCCCATCAGCCCCAGCATTTT

d_call: TRBD2
clone_size: NA
v_call: TRBV4-1
j_call: TRBJ2-7
cdr3_aa: CASSQLTSGKYEQYF
cdr3_nt: TGCGCCAGCAGCCAGCTGACTAGCGGGAAGTACGAGCAGTACTTC

d_call: NA
clone_size: once
v_call: TRBV30
j_call: TRBJ1-1
cdr3_aa: CAWSGLGQGKGTEAFF
cdr3_nt: TGTGCCTGGAGTGGACTAGGGCAGGGTAAGGGGACTGAAGCTTTCTTT

d_call: NA
clone_size: NA
v_call: TRBV19
j_call: TRBJ2-1
cdr3_aa: CASSTLYNEQFF
cdr3_nt: TGTGCCAGTAGTACCCTATACAATGAGCAGTTCTTC

d_call: NA
clone_size: NA
v_call: TRBV28
j_call: TRBJ2-2
cdr3_aa: CASTLSGNTAGELFF
cdr3_nt: TGTGCCAGCACCTTATCCGGGAACACGGCCGGGGAGCTGTTTTTT

d_call: NA
clone_size: NA
v_call: TRBV2
j_call: TRBJ2-5
cdr3_aa: CASSGGQLEETQYF
cdr3_nt: TGTGCCAGCAGTGGTGGACAGCTTGAAGAGACCCAGTACTTC

d_call: NA
clone_size: NA
v_call: TRBV19
j_call: TRBJ2-3
cdr3_aa: CASSIVEYTDTQYF
cdr3_nt: TGTGCCAGTAGTATAGTCGAGTACACAGATACGCAGTATTTT

d_call: NA
clone_size: NA
v_call: TRBV7-8
j_call: TRBJ1-2
cdr3_aa: CASSLDRDGYTF
cdr3_nt: TGTGCCAGCAGCTTAGATCGGGATGGCTACACCTTC

d_call: NA
clone_size: once
v_call: TRBV4-1
j_call: TRBJ1-4
cdr3_aa: CASSHPAEKLFF
cdr3_nt: TGCGCCAGCAGCCACCCAGCGGAAAAACTGTTTTTT